This T cell receptor (beta chain) comes out of a study of radiotherapy plus CTLA-4 blockade in lung cancer. Study-level information: Patients showed objective responses in about 20% of cases, and disease control was achieved by 30% to 35%.

The protocol was immunoSEQ multiplex PCR, while the TCRdb copy is restricted to in-frame clones and leaves out a portion. Counted here are about 97,000 clones, about 70% occurring once; the ten biggest clones make up around 3%. CDR1 is MNHNS and CDR2 is SASEGT in the germline V gene. Trimming pared 8 bases from V and 2 bases from J, leaving 9 bases between. The CDR3 totals 12 residues. The source was peripheral blood, collected from a patient treated with radiotherapy plus ipilimumab. This TCR derives from a human donor with non-small cell lung cancer who had a partial response to radiotherapy plus ipilimumab. Some clones in this sample may be carry-over from other donors' samples. The rearrangement joins TRBV6-1 to TRBJ1-2; D possibly corresponds to TRBD1 (6 bases). The CDR3: CASSGTNYGYTF. DNA of the CDR3: TGTGCCAGCTCGGGGACAAACTATGGCTACACCTTC.